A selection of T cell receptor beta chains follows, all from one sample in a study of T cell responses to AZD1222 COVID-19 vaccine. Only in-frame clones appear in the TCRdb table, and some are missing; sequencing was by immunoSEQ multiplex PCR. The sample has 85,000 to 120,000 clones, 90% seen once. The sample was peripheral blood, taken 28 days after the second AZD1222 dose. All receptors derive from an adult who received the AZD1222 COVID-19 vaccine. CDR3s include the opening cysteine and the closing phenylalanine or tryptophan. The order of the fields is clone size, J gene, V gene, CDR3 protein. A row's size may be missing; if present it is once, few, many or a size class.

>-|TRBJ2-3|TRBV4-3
CASSQDRSGGPDTQYF
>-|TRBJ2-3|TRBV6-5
CASSMTGGRTDTQYF
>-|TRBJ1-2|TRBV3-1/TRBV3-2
CASSQDRGGRANYGYTF
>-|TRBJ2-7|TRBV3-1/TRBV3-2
CASNGTPGEQYF
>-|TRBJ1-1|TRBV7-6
CASSLIDRDTEAFF
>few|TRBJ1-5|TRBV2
CASRPGSGGQPQHF
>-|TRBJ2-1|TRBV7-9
CASSHRDPREEQFF
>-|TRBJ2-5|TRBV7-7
CASSVTLLETQYF
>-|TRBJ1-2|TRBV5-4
CASSLAGWREYGYTF
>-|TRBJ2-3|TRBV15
CATSLGAGNTDTQYF
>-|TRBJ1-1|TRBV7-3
CASSLTVAGQNTEAFF
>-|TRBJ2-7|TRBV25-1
CASSGRDRVGEQYF
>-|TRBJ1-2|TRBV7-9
CASSHLSGPGTYGYTF
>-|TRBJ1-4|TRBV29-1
CSVGIYEKLFF
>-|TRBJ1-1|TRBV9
CASSNPHLSGVGMNTEAFF
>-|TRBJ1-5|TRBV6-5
CASKGGLNQPQHF
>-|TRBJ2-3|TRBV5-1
CASSQVGLGTQYF
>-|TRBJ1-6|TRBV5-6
CASSPAGGVPNSPLHF
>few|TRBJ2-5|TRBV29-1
CSVRDGQETQYF
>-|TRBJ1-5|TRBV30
CAWETGGGQPQHF
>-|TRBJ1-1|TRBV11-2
CASGLRNTEAFF
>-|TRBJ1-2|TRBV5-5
CASSLEGSYGYTF
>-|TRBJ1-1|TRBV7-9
CASSLNQGARAFF
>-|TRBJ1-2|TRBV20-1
CSAPRTSGYTF
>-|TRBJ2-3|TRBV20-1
CSAWDRRWQYF
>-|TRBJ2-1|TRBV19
CASSIDRAGGDNEQFF
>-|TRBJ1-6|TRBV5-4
CASSEAENYNSPLHF
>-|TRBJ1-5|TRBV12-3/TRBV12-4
CASSSAGDQPQHF
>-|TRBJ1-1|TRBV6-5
CASSYSGGYGLAFF
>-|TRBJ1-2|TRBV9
CASSARWGLDGYTF
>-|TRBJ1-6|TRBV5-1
CASSLRQGGGYNSPLHF
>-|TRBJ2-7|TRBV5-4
CASSLAGGNPIHEQYF
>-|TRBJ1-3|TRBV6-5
CASLGTGNTIYF
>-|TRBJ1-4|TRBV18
CASSLDSWEKLFF
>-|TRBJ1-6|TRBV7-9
CASSFGTGGDSPLHF
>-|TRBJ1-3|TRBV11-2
CASSLRTMSSGNTIYF
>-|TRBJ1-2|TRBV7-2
CASSPGTGAGYTF
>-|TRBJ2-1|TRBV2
CASSAVRSYNEQFF
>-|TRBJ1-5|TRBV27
CASSYEYSNQPQHF
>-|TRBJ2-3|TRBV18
CASSPPGEGGTDTQYF
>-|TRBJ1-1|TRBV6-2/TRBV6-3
CASIPRVSRNTEAFF
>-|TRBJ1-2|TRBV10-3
CAISESPELSPGYTF
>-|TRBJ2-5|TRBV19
CASSMTGGSQETQYF
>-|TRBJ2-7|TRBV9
CASSGQGPSYEQYF
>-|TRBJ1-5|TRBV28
CASSSGGGPQHF
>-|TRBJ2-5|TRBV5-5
CASSSTSGGSWETQYF
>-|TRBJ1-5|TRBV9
CASSVAPGPGQPQHF
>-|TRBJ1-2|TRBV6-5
CASSWGAGDLGGYTF
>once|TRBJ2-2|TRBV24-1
CATSDSLHFTGTGELFF
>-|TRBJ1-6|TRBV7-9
CASSLLGLPLHF
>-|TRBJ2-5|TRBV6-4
CASSDPGGSSLQETQYF
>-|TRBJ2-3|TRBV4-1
CASSQSATDTQYF
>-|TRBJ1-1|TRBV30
CAWKTSLNTEAFF